This TCR beta chain emerged from a study of shared clonotypes between healthy human individuals. A word on this clone: The antigen is unknown.

Using 200 ng DNA, 30,000 to 35,000 T cell genomes, the sorted-subset replicate PCRs were run. Clones were read by immunoSEQ multiplex PCR, and TCRdb kept only the in-frame ones, dropping some. The data show some 2 million clones, with roughly 94% seen just once and 0.1% to 0.15% held by the top ten. Splitting of CD4+ cells produced CD45RA+ naive and CD45RA-negative memory subsets. V lost 3 bases, J lost 0 bases, and 11 bases lay in between. This CDR3 contains 14 residues. Germline loops: CDR1 GTSNPN, CDR2 SVGIG (reference sequence). Findings of the study overall: When compared with the clonotypes that were shared by all four sorted-subset donors, the non-shared clonotypes turned out to have lower generation probabilities.

The chain combines TRBV30 with TRBJ1-1; D remains ambiguous. Sequencing input: naive CD4+ T cells sorted from blood. Subset meaning: CD45RA+ positively selected. The clonotype comes from a man younger than 30 in good health. The CDR3 sequence is CAWRRESMNTEAFF. The CDR3 DNA reads TGTGCCTGGAGGAGGGAAAGCATGAACACTGAAGCTTTCTTT.